In its sample, the clone carrying this T cell receptor (beta chain) was seen once. What it binds is unknown. This beta chain is an off-target read within a library intended for alpha chains, so its frequency means little. Single TCR cDNA molecules each had their own unique molecular identifier. TCRdb reprocessed the 5' RACE reads with MiXCR, giving one entry per CDR3 protein. The profile shows about 1,100 distinct CDR3 sequences, about an eighth of them singletons. Time point: sample taken at primary tumor resection. This entry belongs to a study of spatial heterogeneity in lung cancer. Study-wide background: The study observed each unique TCR and UMI combination more than ten times on average in raw reads. Study-level results: Higher tumor mutation counts went along with higher counts of expanded intratumoral alpha and beta TCRs.

Per the germline V gene, CDR1 is SGHAT and CDR2 is FQNNGV. The CDR3 consists of 15 residues. The V and J ends lost 7 bases and 2 bases respectively, with 16 bases between them. Specimen: lung tumor tissue, collected at surgery. The chain employs TRBV11-2 and TRBJ2-3; possible D gene TRBD2, 6 bases. The sequence came from a male donor with early-stage non-small cell lung cancer. Here the CDR3 reads CASIEVGRTTDTQYF. The CDR3 DNA reads TGTGCCAGCATCGAAGTGGGGAGGACCACAGATACGCAGTATTTT.